The 6 T cell receptor beta chains given below trace back to one sample, sequenced in a study of shared clonotypes between healthy human individuals. The repertoire was sequenced with immunoSEQ multiplex PCR; TCRdb's copy has only in-frame clones and lacks some. Here the sample spans 400,000 to 600,000 clones, 95% to 97% being singletons. Sequencing was done on a sample of naive CD4+ T cells sorted from blood. As to subset: CD45RA+ positively selected. The receptors were sampled from a woman in her twenties or thirties in good health.

The chain joins TRBV27 to TRBJ1-6; D gene unclear. The CDR3 runs 14 residues. Trimming took 3 bases from V and 6 from J, leaving 9 bases between them. Germline CDR1 reads MNHEY; CDR2 reads SMNVEV (reference sequence). CDR3 loop: CASSFEGVNSPLHF. CDR3 nucleotide sequence: TGTGCCAGCAGTTTTGAGGGTGTTAATTCACCCCTCCACTTT.

The chain links TRBV6-1 to TRBJ2-7; D unresolved. The CDR3 covers 13 residues. The V gene's germline CDR1 is MNHNS and CDR2 SASEGT. The V gene lost 9 bases and the J gene lost 0 bases, with 12 bases spanning the gap. The CDR3 loop reads CASRSSGSYEQYF. CDR3 in DNA: TGTGCCAGTCGGAGCTCAGGCTCCTACGAGCAGTACTTC.

This chain links TRBV6-1 with TRBJ2-7, with 10 bases aligning to TRBD2. CDR3 length: 16 amino acids. Looked up from germline, CDR1 is MNHNS and CDR2 is SASEGT. V gave up 2 bases and J gave up 2 bases; unmatched junction bases: 6. Here the CDR3 reads CASSEPASGSPYEQYF. In DNA, the CDR3 is TGTGCCAGCAGTGAACCCGCTAGCGGGAGTCCCTACGAGCAGTACTTC.

The chain couples TRBV5-1 to TRBJ2-3; 9 bases match TRBD2. Trimming took 3 bases from V and 3 from J; bases not matched to a gene: 17. This CDR3 spans 19 amino acids. CDR1 and CDR2 (germline): SGHRS, YFSETQ. The CDR3 is CASSSSGRSSGAQTDTQYF. The CDR3 bases are TGCGCCAGCAGCTCCTCAGGTCGGTCTAGCGGGGCCCAGACAGATACGCAGTATTTT.

V usage is TRBV15 and J usage is TRBJ2-7; 9 nucleotides agree with TRBD2. Germline trimming cut 8 bases from V and 3 bases from J; bases unmatched to any gene: 11. Looked up from germline, CDR1 is LNHNV and CDR2 is YYDKDF (reference sequence). The CDR3 extends over 15 amino acids. CDR3 coding DNA: TGTGCCACCGCAGACAAGACTAGCGGTAGCTACGAGCAGTACTTC. Its protein is CATADKTSGSYEQYF.

This sequence joins TRBV9 and TRBJ2-3; D is ambiguous. This CDR3 region has 12 residues. CDR1 and CDR2 from the germline V gene are SGDLS and YYNGEE. V lost 4 bases to trimming and J lost 4 bases, with 7 bases between them. The CDR3, as DNA: TGTGCCAGCAGCCCCCCATCAGATACGCAGTATTTT. Translating it yields CASSPPSDTQYF.